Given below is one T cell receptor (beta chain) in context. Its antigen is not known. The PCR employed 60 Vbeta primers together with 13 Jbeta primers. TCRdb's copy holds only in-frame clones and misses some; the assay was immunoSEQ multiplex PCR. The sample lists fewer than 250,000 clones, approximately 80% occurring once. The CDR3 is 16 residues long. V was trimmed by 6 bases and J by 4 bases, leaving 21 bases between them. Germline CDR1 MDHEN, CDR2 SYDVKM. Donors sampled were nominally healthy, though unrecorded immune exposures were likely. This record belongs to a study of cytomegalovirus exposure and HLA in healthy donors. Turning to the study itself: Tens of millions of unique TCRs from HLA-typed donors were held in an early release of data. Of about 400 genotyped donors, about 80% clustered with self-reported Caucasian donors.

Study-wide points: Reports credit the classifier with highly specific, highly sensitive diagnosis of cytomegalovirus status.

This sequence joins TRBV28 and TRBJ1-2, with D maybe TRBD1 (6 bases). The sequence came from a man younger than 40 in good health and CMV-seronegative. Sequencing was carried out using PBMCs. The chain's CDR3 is CASSPRGPGGSYGYTF. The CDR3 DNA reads TGTGCCAGCAGCCCCAGGGGTCCTGGGGGTAGCTATGGCTACACCTTC.